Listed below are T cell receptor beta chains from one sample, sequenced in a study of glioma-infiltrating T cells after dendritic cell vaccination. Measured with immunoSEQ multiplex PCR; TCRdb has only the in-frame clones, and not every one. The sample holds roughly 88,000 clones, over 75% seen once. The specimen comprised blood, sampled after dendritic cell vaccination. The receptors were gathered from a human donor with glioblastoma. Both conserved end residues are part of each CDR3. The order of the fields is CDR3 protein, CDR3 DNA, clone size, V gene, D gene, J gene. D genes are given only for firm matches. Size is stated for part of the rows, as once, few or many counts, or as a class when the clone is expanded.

CDR3 protein: CASSFGVGGAQHF
CDR3 DNA: TGTGCCAGCAGCTTCGGTGTCGGTGGAGCCCAGCATTTT
clone size: few
V gene: TRBV5-4
D gene: .
J gene: TRBJ1-5

CDR3 protein: CASLEGARETQYF
CDR3 DNA: TGTGCCAGCTTAGAGGGGGCCCGAGAGACCCAGTACTTC
clone size: .
V gene: TRBV28
D gene: TRBD1
J gene: TRBJ2-5

CDR3 protein: CASRADRVWNEQFF
CDR3 DNA: TGTGCCAGCAGGGCTGACAGGGTGTGGAATGAGCAGTTCTTC
clone size: once
V gene: TRBV6-1
D gene: TRBD1
J gene: TRBJ2-1

CDR3 protein: CASSPGGAGYTF
CDR3 DNA: TGTGCCAGCAGCCCAGGTGGGGCTGGCTACACCTTC
clone size: medium-sized
V gene: TRBV14
D gene: .
J gene: TRBJ1-2

CDR3 protein: CASSFPGTASYEQYF
CDR3 DNA: TGTGCCAGCAGCTTTCCCGGGACAGCCTCCTACGAGCAGTACTTC
clone size: once
V gene: TRBV14
D gene: TRBD1
J gene: TRBJ2-7

CDR3 protein: CASSSRYEQYF
CDR3 DNA: TGTGCCAGCAGCTCCCGCTACGAGCAGTACTTC
clone size: .
V gene: TRBV7-9
D gene: .
J gene: TRBJ2-7

CDR3 protein: CASSLDGRGYGYTF
CDR3 DNA: TGCGCCAGCAGCTTGGATGGCAGGGGCTATGGCTACACCTTC
clone size: .
V gene: TRBV5-1
D gene: .
J gene: TRBJ1-2

CDR3 protein: CASSGDRGASGNTIYF
CDR3 DNA: TGTGCCAGCTCGGGGGACAGGGGAGCCTCTGGAAACACCATATATTTT
clone size: .
V gene: TRBV18
D gene: TRBD1
J gene: TRBJ1-3

CDR3 protein: CSARLLLEQFF
CDR3 DNA: TGCAGTGCTAGACTTCTTCTGGAGCAGTTCTTC
clone size: .
V gene: TRBV20-1
D gene: .
J gene: TRBJ2-1

CDR3 protein: CSVAGGGPPGELFF
CDR3 DNA: TGCAGCGTTGCGGGGGGAGGGCCCCCCGGGGAGCTGTTTTTT
clone size: .
V gene: TRBV29-1
D gene: TRBD2
J gene: TRBJ2-2